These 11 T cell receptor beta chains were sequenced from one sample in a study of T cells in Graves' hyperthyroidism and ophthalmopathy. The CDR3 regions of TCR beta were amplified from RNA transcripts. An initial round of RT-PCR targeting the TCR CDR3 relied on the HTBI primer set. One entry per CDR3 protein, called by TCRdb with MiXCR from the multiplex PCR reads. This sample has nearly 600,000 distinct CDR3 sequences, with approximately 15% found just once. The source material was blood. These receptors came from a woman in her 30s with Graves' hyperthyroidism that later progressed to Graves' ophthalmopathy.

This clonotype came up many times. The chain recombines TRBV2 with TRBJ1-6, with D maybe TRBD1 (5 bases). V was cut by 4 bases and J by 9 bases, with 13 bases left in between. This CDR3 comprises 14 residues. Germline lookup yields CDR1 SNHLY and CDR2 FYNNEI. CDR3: CASSAGKGGSPLHF. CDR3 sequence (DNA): TGTGCCAGCAGTGCAGGGAAAGGAGGTTCACCCCTCCACTTT.

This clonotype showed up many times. The chain's CDR3 is CASSPSGRAPGEQYF. CDR3 nucleotides: TGTGCCAGCAGCCCGAGCGGGAGGGCTCCAGGTGAGCAGTACTTC. This chain links TRBV6-1 with TRBJ2-7, with TRBD2 identical over 10 bases. CDR1 MNHNS and CDR2 SASEGT come from the germline V gene. The junction had 12 bases not matched to a gene; V was cut back by 6 bases and J by 7 bases. The CDR3 length is 15 residues.

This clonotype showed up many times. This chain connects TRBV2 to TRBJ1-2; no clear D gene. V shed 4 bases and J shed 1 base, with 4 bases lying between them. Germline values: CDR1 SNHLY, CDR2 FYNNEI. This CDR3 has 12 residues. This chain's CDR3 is CASSADNYGYTF. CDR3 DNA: TGTGCCAGCAGTGCAGATAACTATGGCTACACCTTC.

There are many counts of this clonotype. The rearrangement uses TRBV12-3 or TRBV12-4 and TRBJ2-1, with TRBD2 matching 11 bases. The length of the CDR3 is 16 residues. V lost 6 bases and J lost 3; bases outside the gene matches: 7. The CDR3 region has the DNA TGTGCCAGCAGCCCACTAGCGGGAGTCAGCTACAATGAGCAGTTCTTC. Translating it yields CASSPLAGVSYNEQFF.

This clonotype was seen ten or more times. This CDR3 is CASGLGTGYTGELFF. Written as DNA, the CDR3 is TGTGCTAGCGGACTCGGGACAGGGTACACCGGGGAGCTGTTTTTT. The chain links TRBV7-7 to TRBJ2-2, with 9 nucleotides matching TRBD1. This CDR3 region has 15 residues. Looked up from germline, CDR1 is SSHAT and CDR2 is FNYEAQ (reference sequence).

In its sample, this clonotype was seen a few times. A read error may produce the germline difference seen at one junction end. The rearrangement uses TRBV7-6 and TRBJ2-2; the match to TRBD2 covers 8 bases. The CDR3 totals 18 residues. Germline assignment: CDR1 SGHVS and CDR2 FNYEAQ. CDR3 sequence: CASSLEYAGGANTGELFF. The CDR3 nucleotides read TGTGCTAGCAGCTTAGAGTATGCGGGAGGAGCGAACACCGGGGAGCTGTTTTTT.

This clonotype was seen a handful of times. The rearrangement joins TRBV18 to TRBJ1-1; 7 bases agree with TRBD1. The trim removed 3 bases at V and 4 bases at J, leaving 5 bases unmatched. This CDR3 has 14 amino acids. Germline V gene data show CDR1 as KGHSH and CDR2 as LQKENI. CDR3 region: CASSPAQGTTEAFF. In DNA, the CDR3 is TGTGCCAGCTCACCGGCACAGGGGACCACTGAAGCTTTCTTT.

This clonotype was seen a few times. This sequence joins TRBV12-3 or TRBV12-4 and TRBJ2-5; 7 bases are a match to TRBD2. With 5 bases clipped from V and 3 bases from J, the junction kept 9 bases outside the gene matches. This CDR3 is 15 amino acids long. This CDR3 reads CASSPPSGVKETQYF. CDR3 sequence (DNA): TGTGCCAGCAGTCCCCCTAGCGGTGTAAAAGAGACCCAGTACTTC.

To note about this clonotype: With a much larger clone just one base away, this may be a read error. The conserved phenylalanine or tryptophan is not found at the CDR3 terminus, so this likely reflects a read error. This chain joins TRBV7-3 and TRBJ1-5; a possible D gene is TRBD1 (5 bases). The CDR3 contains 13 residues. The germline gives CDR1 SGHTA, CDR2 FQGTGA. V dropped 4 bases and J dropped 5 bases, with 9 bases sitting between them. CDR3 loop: CASSSGADQPQHL. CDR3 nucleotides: TGTGCCAGCAGCTCTGGGGCGGATCAGCCCCAGCATTTG.

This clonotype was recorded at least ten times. The CDR3 DNA is TGTGCCAGCAGGGACATGCCCTACGAGCAGTACTTC. It specifies CASRDMPYEQYF. This chain links TRBV6-1 with TRBJ2-7; D perhaps matches TRBD1 (5 bases). Germline V gene sequence: CDR1 MNHNS, CDR2 SASEGT. The V end was cut by 6 bases, the J end by 2 bases, with 8 bases between. The CDR3 loop spans 12 amino acids.

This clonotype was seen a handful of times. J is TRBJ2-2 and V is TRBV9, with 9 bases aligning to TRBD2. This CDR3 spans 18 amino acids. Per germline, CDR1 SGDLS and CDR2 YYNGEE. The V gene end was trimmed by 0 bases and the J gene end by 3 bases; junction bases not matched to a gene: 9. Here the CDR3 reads CASSVAGLAGVDTGELFF. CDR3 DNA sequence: TGTGCCAGCAGCGTAGCTGGGTTAGCGGGAGTTGACACCGGGGAGCTGTTTTTT. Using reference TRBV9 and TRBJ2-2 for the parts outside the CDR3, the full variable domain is DSGVTQTPKHLITATGQRVTLRCSPRSGDLSVYWYQQSLDQGLQFLIQYYNGEERAKGNILERFSAQQFPDLHSELNLSSLELGDSALYFCASSVAGLAGVDTGELFFGEGSRLTVL.